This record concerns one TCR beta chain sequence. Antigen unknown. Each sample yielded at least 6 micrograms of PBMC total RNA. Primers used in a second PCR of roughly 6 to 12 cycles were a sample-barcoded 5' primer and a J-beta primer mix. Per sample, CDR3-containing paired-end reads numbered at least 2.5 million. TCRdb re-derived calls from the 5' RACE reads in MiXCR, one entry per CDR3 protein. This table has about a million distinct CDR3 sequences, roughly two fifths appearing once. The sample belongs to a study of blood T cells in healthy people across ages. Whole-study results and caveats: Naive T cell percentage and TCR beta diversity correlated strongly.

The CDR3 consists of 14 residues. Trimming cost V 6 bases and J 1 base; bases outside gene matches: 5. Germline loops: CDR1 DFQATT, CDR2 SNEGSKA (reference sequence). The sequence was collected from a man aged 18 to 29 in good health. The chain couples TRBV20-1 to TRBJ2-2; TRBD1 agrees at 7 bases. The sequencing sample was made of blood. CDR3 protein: CSATDRENTGELFF. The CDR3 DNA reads TGCAGTGCAACCGACAGGGAGAACACCGGGGAGCTGTTTTTT.